The entry that follows covers one TCR beta chain sequence. These data belong to a study of OX40 agonist ivuxolimab in advanced cancers. TCRdb's table, derived via immunoSEQ multiplex PCR, lists solely in-frame clones and lacks some. Seen here are some 77,000 clones, around 90% observed once, and the top ten hold 6.2%. This CDR3 has 15 amino acids. The germline V gene has CDR1 MNHEY and CDR2 SMNVEV (reference sequence). After removal of 1 base from V and 5 bases from J, the junction contained 7 bases not matched to a gene. The chain recombines TRBV27 with TRBJ1-1; 7 bases are shared with TRBD1. Sequences were derived from CD4+ or CD8+ T cells sorted from blood, sampled in a trial of the OX40 agonist ivuxolimab. This clonotype was obtained from an adult with an advanced solid tumor such as melanoma, head and neck, liver or kidney cancer. The CDR3 DNA reads TGTGCCAGCAGTTTATACGGACAGGTGGGAACTGAAGCTTTCTTT. It yields the protein CASSLYGQVGTEAFF.